The present entry profiles one TCR beta chain with its context. This clone was observed many times. Its antigen specificity is not known. It has no much larger one-base neighbor in the sample; base qualities were not kept. The CDR3 runs 18 residues from the cysteine to the phenylalanine. Only the CDR3 DNA is retained, 54 bases long and in frame from the first base. Compared with germline, V lacks 3 bases and J lacks 1 base; bases without a gene match: 8. According to the germline V gene, CDR1 reads KGHSH and CDR2 reads LQKENI. This sample is drawn from a study of T cells after posttransplantation cyclophosphamide listed by TCRdb under 2016. Looking at the study overall: Using TRB sequencing, the study followed how the T cell repertoire rebuilt after myeloablative bone marrow transplantation with posttransplantation cyclophosphamide given as GVHD prophylaxis. Samples from 30 to 35 PTCy-treated patients, along with samples from 16 of their related bone marrow donors, underwent antigen receptor sequencing. Blood from all 34 PTCy patients with 1-year posttransplant specimens was subjected to TRB sequencing. Up to 3 additional blood samples from 2 to 5.2 years after transplant were also TRB-sequenced in 3 patients, as was pretransplant blood from a handful of patients. TRA and TRB clonality were tightly correlated in roughly ten samples, so subsequent TCR analyses focused on TRB only. Public TRB sequences were compared against a database of over 3,600 sequences linked to responses to pathogens, tumor antigens, self-antigens and alloantigens.

The paper's findings and limits, for the study overall: The TRB repertoires of T cells infiltrating skin or the GI tract showed only limited overlap with the TRB repertoires found in blood. Donor-recipient similarity was low at 1-2 months but rose over the first year, and later blood repertoires were often dominated by donor CD8+ memory clones. Across over 40 patients, TRB clonality was highly associated with recipient CMV seropositivity and CMV reactivation, and diversity in PTCy patients was similar to diversity in CNI/methotrexate controls.

Genomic DNA was the input for TRB sequencing, which was run either with the immunoSEQ assay at survey resolution or with the hsTCRB kit. Per the source publication's procedure: Initial read processing used immunoSEQ software, and repertoire analyses used the LymphoSeq R package. Clonality was calculated as 1 minus normalized Shannon entropy, and the Gini coefficient was also calculated for each TRB dataset. Phenotypes of unsorted samples were inferred by mapping TRB sequences from sorted subsets of the recipient or donor onto unsorted samples of the same recipient. In TCRdb, the immuneACCESS table is reduced to in-frame sequences with V and J assigned. These tables do not hold every clone; where another copy was compared, an unresolved V gene accounts for under half, and the others remain unexplained. The DNA was the basis for D and trimming; V, J and clone size are from that table. This sample shows about 15,000 clones, and none of them turns up only once. The ten largest clones represent roughly 23% of the sample.

The label giving this sample's treatment or condition can be read as: high-dose cyclophosphamide on days +3 and +4 as single-agent GVHD prophylaxis. PTCy patients received busulfan and fludarabine conditioning, a related or unrelated marrow graft, and cyclophosphamide on days +3 and +4. The PTCy-treated patients were enrolled in a prospective multi-institutional clinical trial. Peripheral blood and bone marrow mononuclear cells were isolated by Ficoll-Hypaque density centrifugation and were cryopreserved. This receptor chain uses TRBV18 and TRBJ2-2; 10 central nucleotides agree with TRBD2. Sequenced here: PBMCs, sampled 950 to 1,200 days after allogeneic stem cell transplant with posttransplant cyclophosphamide. This TCR derives from a female patient in her thirties or forties who received an allogeneic stem cell transplant from a related donor, was CMV-positive, and had no GVHD. Once a transplant has taken place, some T cells may be donor derived. The CDR3 amino acid sequence is: CASSPPGLASLNTGELFF. In nucleotide form, the sequence is TGTGCCAGCTCACCCCCGGGACTAGCGTCTTTGAACACCGGGGAGCTGTTTTTT.